This paragraph reports one T cell receptor beta chain. Its antigen remains unknown. This sample was included in a study of T cell responses to AZD1222 COVID-19 vaccine. TCRdb's copy holds only in-frame clones and misses some; the assay was immunoSEQ multiplex PCR. The table records 150,000 or so clones, about 90% of them present only once. Study outcomes and limitations: With two AZD1222 doses given, Spike-specific TCR breadth and depth both rose. Samples come after the peak T cell response, not at day 14.

With V trimmed by 3 bases and J by 5 bases, 7 bases remained unmatched. CDR3 length: 18 amino acids. Germline-derived CDR1 and CDR2 are KGHDR and SFDVKD. Sample: peripheral blood, taken on day 0 of AZD1222 vaccination. The rearrangement uses TRBV24-1 and TRBJ2-2, with TRBD2 matching 14 bases. This TCR was recovered from an adult in good health. The CDR3 is CATSDGGLAGVETGELFF. In DNA, the CDR3 is TGTGCCACCAGTGATGGGGGACTAGCGGGAGTAGAGACCGGGGAGCTGTTTTTT.